This entry features one T cell receptor beta chain sequence. Its specificity is unknown. This specimen comes from a study of cytomegalovirus exposure and HLA in healthy donors. As for the study in general: Findings of an earlier analysis included some 120 million unique TCR beta sequences from roughly 200 million T cells. Study-wide results and caveats: In vitro assays verified that a few CMV-associated chains recognized CMV antigens specifically.

In the PCR, 60 Vbeta and 13 Jbeta primers were used. The data were produced by immunoSEQ multiplex PCR, yet TCRdb's version contains in-frame clones alone and is incomplete. This sample has 200,000 to 250,000 clones, with over 80% found just once. Germline V gene sequence: CDR1 SGHRS, CDR2 YFSETQ. CDR3 length equals 15 residues. Trimming cost V 0 bases and J 3 bases, with 11 bases left between them. The receptor was isolated from a woman in her thirties or forties in good health and CMV-seropositive. This chain joins TRBV5-1 and TRBJ2-3; a weak D match, TRBD2 (5 bases). The sequenced material came from PBMCs. CDR3 bases: TGCGCCAGCAGCTTGGGAGGGTTTAGGACAGATACGCAGTATTTT. It codes for CASSLGGFRTDTQYF.